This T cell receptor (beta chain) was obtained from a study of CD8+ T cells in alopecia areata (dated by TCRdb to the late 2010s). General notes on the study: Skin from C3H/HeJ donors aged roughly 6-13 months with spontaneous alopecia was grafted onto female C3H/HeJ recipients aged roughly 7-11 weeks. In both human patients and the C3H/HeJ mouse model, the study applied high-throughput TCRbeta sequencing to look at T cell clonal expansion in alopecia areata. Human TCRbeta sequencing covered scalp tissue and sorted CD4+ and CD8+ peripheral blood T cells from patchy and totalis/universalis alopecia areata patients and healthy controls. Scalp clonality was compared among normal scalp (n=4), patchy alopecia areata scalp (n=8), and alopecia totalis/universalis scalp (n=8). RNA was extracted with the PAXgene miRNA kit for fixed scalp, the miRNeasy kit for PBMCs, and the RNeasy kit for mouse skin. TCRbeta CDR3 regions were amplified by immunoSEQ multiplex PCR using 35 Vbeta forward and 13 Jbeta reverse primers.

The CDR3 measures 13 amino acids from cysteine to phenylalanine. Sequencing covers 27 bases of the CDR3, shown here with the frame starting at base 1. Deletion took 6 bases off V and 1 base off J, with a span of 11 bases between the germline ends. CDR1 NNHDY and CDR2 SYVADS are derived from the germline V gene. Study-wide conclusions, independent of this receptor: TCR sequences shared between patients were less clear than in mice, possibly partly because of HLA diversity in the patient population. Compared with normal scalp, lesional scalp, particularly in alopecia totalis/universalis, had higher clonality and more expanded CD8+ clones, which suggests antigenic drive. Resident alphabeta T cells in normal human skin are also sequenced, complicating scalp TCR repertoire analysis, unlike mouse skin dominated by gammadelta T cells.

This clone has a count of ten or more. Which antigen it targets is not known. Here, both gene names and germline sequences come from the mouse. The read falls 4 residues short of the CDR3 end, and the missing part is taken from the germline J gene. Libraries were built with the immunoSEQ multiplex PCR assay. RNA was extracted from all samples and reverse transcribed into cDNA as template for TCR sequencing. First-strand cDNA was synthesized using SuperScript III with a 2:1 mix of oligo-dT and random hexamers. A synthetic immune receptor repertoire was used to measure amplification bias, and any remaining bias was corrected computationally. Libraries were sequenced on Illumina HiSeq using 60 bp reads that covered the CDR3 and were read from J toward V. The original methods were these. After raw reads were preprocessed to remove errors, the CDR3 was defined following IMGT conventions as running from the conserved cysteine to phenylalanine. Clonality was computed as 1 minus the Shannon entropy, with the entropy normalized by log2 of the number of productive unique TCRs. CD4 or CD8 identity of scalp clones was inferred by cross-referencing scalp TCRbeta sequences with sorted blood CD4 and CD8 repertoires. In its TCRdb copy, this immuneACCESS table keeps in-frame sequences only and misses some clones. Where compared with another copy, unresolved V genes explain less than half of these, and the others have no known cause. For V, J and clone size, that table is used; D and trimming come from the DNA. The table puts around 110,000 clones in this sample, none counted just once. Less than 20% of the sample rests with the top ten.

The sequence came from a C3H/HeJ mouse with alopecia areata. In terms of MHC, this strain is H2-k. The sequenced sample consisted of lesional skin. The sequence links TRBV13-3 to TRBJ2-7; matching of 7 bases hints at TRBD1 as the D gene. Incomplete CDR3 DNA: TGTGCCAGCACGGCAGGGGGGTCCTAT. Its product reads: CASTAGGSY. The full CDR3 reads CASTAGGSYEQYF.